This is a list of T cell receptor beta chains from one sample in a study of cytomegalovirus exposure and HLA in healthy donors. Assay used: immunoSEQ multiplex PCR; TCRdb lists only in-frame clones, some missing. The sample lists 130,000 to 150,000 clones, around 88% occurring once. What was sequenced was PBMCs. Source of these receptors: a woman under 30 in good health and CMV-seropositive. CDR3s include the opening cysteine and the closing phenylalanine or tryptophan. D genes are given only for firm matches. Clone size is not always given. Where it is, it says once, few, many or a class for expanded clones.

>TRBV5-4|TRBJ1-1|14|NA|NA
CASGAMGGATEAFF
TGTGCCAGCGGGGCAATGGGAGGTGCCACTGAAGCTTTCTTT
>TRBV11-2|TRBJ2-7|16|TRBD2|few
CASSLVTSGGPYEQYF
TGTGCCAGCAGCTTAGTTACTAGCGGGGGACCTTACGAGCAGTACTTC
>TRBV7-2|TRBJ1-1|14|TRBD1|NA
CASSLDRVGTEAFF
TGTGCCAGCAGCTTGGACAGGGTTGGCACTGAAGCTTTCTTT
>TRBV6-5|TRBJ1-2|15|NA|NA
CASSLGLSSNYGYTF
TGTGCCAGCAGTCTCGGACTGAGCTCTAACTATGGCTACACCTTC
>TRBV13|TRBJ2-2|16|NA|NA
CASSLGGAGITGELFF
TGTGCCAGCAGCCTCGGAGGGGCGGGGATCACCGGGGAGCTGTTTTTT
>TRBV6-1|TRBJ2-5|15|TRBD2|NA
CASSESASGGETQYF
TGTGCCAGCAGTGAGTCAGCTAGCGGGGGAGAGACCCAGTACTTC
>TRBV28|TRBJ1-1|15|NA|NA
CASPPASLSNTEAFF
TGTGCCAGCCCCCCGGCTAGCCTCTCAAACACTGAAGCTTTCTTT
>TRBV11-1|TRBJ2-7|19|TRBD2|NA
CASSPASTSGGPVSYEQYF
TGTGCCAGCAGCCCAGCGTCGACTAGCGGGGGGCCGGTCTCCTACGAGCAGTACTTC
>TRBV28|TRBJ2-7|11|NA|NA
CASRRWDEQYF
TGTGCCAGCAGGAGGTGGGACGAGCAGTACTTC
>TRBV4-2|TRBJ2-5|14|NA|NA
CASSQRAEGETQYF
TGTGCCAGCAGCCAAAGGGCGGAGGGAGAGACCCAGTACTTC
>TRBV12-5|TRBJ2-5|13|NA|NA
CASGFGGRETQYF
TGTGCTAGTGGTTTTGGGGGCCGGGAGACCCAGTACTTC
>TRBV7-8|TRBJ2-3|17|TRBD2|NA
CASSFRTSGRGSDTQYF
TGTGCCAGCAGCTTCCGGACTAGCGGGAGAGGTTCGGATACGCAGTATTTT
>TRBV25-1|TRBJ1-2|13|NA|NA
CASRIDSNYGYTF
TGTGCCAGCAGAATAGACAGTAACTATGGCTACACCTTC
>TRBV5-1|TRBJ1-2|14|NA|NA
CASSLVAGVPGYTF
TGCGCCAGCAGCTTGGTTGCAGGGGTTCCCGGCTACACCTTC
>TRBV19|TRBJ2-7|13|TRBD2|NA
CASMREMGYEQYF
TGTGCCAGTATGCGGGAGATGGGGTACGAGCAGTACTTC
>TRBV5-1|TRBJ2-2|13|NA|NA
CASSETDTGELFF
TGCGCCAGCAGCGAGACAGACACCGGGGAGCTGTTTTTT
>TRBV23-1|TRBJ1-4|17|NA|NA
CASSQSKGCGKNEKLFF
TGCGCCAGCAGTCAATCAAAAGGTTGCGGAAAGAATGAAAAACTGTTTTTT
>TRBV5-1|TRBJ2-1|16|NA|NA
CASTPRPYEGSDEQFF
TGCGCCAGCACCCCCCGTCCGTATGAGGGCTCAGATGAGCAGTTCTTC